Each of the 19 T cell receptor beta chains below was sequenced from the same sample in a study of T cells in Graves' hyperthyroidism and ophthalmopathy. TCR beta CDR3 regions were amplified from RNA. HTBI primers were the set used in a first-round RT-PCR of the TCR CDR3. TCRdb re-called the multiplex PCR reads with MiXCR, one entry per CDR3 protein. In the table there are hundreds of thousands of distinct CDR3 sequences, approximately 25% of which are singletons. Sequencing was carried out using blood. All receptors come from a woman in her twenties or thirties with Graves' ophthalmopathy.

The chain is built from TRBV6-8 and TRBJ2-7, with 11 positions matching TRBD2. The germline V gene encodes CDR1 MNHGY and CDR2 SAAAGT. The CDR3 extends over 16 amino acids. Trimming cost V 4 bases and J 0 bases; bases outside gene matches: 5. CDR3 amino acids: CASSSTSGGSSYEQYF. Here the CDR3 DNA reads TGTGCCAGCAGTTCTACTAGCGGGGGCAGCTCCTACGAGCAGTACTTC.

Concerning this clonotype itself: A read error may explain this, as a much larger clone is one base away. This chain links TRBV2 with TRBJ2-7; the D gene is possibly TRBD1 (6 bases). This CDR3 is built from 15 residues. Trimming stripped 6 bases from V and 0 bases from J, with 15 bases between. The germline CDR1 and CDR2 sequences are SNHLY and FYNNEI. The CDR3 is CASSLWGQSSYEQYF. DNA of the CDR3: TGTGCCAGCAGCCTGTGGGGGCAGAGCTCCTACGAGCAGTACTTC.

This clonotype was observed a handful of times. Given a much more abundant clone one base away, this may be a read error. CDR3: CAITDRTAMNTEAFF. The CDR3 nucleotides are TGCGCCATCACAGACCGGACAGCCATGAACACTGAAGCTTTCTTT. The gene calls are TRBV5-1 and TRBJ1-1, with a tentative D call TRBD1 (6 bases). The CDR3 consists of 15 residues. Germline V CDR1 and CDR2: SGHRS, YFSETQ. Between the trimmed V and J ends, which lost 9 bases and 0 bases, there was a span of 18 bases.

The chain links TRBV19 to TRBJ2-7; 7 bases match TRBD2. The CDR3 spans 16 residues. The ends lost 2 bases at V and 4 bases at J; junction bases unmatched: 11. Germline V gene sequence: CDR1 LNHDA, CDR2 SQIVND (reference sequence). CDR3 protein: CASSISPKAGVYEQYF. In nucleotides, the CDR3 is TGTGCCAGTAGTATATCCCCGAAGGCGGGAGTATACGAGCAGTACTTC.

This clonotype was found many times. The V call is TRBV19, the J call TRBJ2-5; tentatively, D is TRBD1 (5 bases). Germline CDR1 LNHDA, CDR2 SQIVND (reference sequence). The V end lost 1 base, the J end lost 2 bases, and 8 bases lay between the germline ends. The CDR3 length is 14 residues. For the CDR3, the DNA is TGTGCCAGTAGTATAGCGTCAGGGCAAGAGACCCAGTACTTC. The encoded protein is CASSIASGQETQYF.

This clonotype was picked up many times. V usage is TRBV12-3 or TRBV12-4 and J usage is TRBJ1-1; D unresolved. V was shortened by 4 bases and J by 4 bases, with 10 bases between the two germline ends. This CDR3 is built from 13 residues. This CDR3 is CASSSPMGTEAFF. CDR3 DNA: TGTGCCAGCAGTTCCCCAATGGGCACTGAAGCTTTCTTT.

This clonotype has a single count. V usage is TRBV12-3 or TRBV12-4 and J usage is TRBJ1-1; 12 nucleotides match TRBD1. CDR3 length equals 14 residues. After removal of 3 bases from V and 7 bases from J, the junction contained 3 bases not matched to a gene. The CDR3 loop is CASSLGQGANEAFF. The CDR3 DNA sequence: TGTGCCAGCAGTTTGGGACAGGGGGCAAATGAAGCTTTCTTT.

The chain has TRBV6-1 and TRBJ2-7; the match to TRBD1 covers 9 bases. The V gene end was trimmed by 7 bases and the J gene end by 3 bases; junction bases not matched to a gene: 7. CDR3 length: 14 residues. Germline CDR1 and CDR2: MNHNS and SASEGT. CDR3 sequence: CASKQGAWGYEQYF. CDR3 bases: TGTGCCAGCAAACAGGGGGCCTGGGGCTACGAGCAGTACTTC.

This clonotype was recorded many times. This chain joins TRBV19 and TRBJ1-1, with D uncertain. CDR1 is LNHDA and CDR2 is SQIVND in the germline V gene (reference sequence). Trimming removed 3 bases from V and 7 bases from J, with 9 bases in between. The CDR3 is 12 residues long. The CDR3 protein is CASSMVGREAFF. The DNA for the CDR3 is TGTGCCAGTAGTATGGTAGGGCGTGAAGCTTTCTTT.

V and J are TRBV27 and TRBJ1-2; D gene unclear. CDR1 is MNHEY and CDR2 is SMNVEV in the germline V gene (reference sequence). Trimming stripped 5 bases from V and 6 bases from J, with 13 bases between. The CDR3 is 13 amino acids. The CDR3 protein is CASSSQSEDGYTF. The CDR3 DNA reads TGTGCCAGCAGTAGCCAAAGTGAGGATGGCTACACCTTC.

Ten or more counts support this clonotype. The chain recombines TRBV6-2 or TRBV6-3 with TRBJ1-1; the D gene is possibly TRBD1 (6 bases). The germline V gene encodes CDR1 MNHEY and CDR2 SVGEGT. This CDR3 is built from 13 residues. Trimming took 9 bases from V and 4 from J, leaving 15 bases between them. The CDR3 DNA reads TGTGCCAGTGAGGGGGGCGCGGGCACTGAAGCTTTCTTT. Translation gives CASEGGAGTEAFF.

For the CDR3, the DNA is TGTGCCAGCAGCTTAGCTAAACAGGGTGCCTCCTACGAGCAGTACTTC. Translated, it gives CASSLAKQGASYEQYF. V gene TRBV7-2 combines with J gene TRBJ2-7; possibly TRBD1 for D (6 bases). The CDR3 has 16 residues. V lost 0 bases and J lost 0, with 12 bases in between. The germline V gene encodes CDR1 SGHTA and CDR2 FQGNSA.

At least ten counts were recorded for this clonotype. This chain connects TRBV6-5 to TRBJ1-1, with 7 positions matching TRBD1. Germline V lookup: CDR1 MNHEY, CDR2 SVGAGI. The CDR3 spans 13 residues. Germline trimming cut 5 bases from V and 7 bases from J; bases unmatched to any gene: 7. CDR3 loop: CASSHGTAREAFF. The CDR3 DNA reads TGTGCCAGCAGTCACGGGACAGCCCGTGAAGCTTTCTTT.

This clonotype was detected once. The chain carries TRBV27 and TRBJ1-2; perhaps TRBD1 as D (5 bases). Germline CDR1 and CDR2: MNHEY and SMNVEV (reference sequence). The length of the CDR3 is 14 residues. V was shortened by 6 bases and J by 7 bases, with 18 bases between the two germline ends. CDR3 bases: TGTGCCAGCAGATCTAGTTCAGGGCGATCTGGCTACACCTTC. Translating it yields CASRSSSGRSGYTF.

This clonotype was seen repeatedly, ten times or more. This chain joins TRBV19 and TRBJ1-1, with D perhaps matching TRBD1 (5 bases). This CDR3 contains 14 residues. Germline V gives CDR1 LNHDA, CDR2 SQIVND (reference sequence). V lost 5 bases and J 1 base, leaving 11 bases between the germline ends. CDR3 bases: TGTGCCAGTAGTGCGCCGACAGAGAACACTGAAGCTTTCTTT. Translating gives CASSAPTENTEAFF.

This clonotype was picked up many times. V and J are TRBV12-3 or TRBV12-4 and TRBJ1-2; no firm D call. The CDR3 consists of 13 residues. The V end was cut by 6 bases, the J end by 3 bases, with 11 bases between. CDR3 residues: CASRPGEYYGYTF. The DNA of the CDR3 is TGTGCCAGCAGGCCGGGTGAATACTATGGCTACACCTTC.

This clonotype was found once. V usage is TRBV6-1 and J usage is TRBJ1-1; possibly TRBD1 for D (5 bases). CDR1 and CDR2 (germline): MNHNS, SASEGT. This CDR3 comprises 13 residues. Trimming shortened V by 8 bases and J by 0 bases, and 10 bases separated the two germline ends. The CDR3 coding sequence is TGTGCCAGCGGGGGACGGCTGAACACTGAAGCTTTCTTT. Translated, it gives CASGGRLNTEAFF.

V gene TRBV12-3 or TRBV12-4 combines with J gene TRBJ2-7; 7 nucleotides line up with TRBD2. CDR3 length: 14 amino acids. V shed 5 bases, J shed 4 bases, and the junction held 8 bases outside the gene matches. This CDR3 is CASSNQGGEYEQYF. The DNA for the CDR3 is TGTGCCAGCAGTAACCAGGGAGGGGAATACGAGCAGTACTTC.

The sample holds a few counts of this clonotype. The chain employs TRBV3-1 and TRBJ2-7; tentative D call: TRBD2 (5 bases). Trimming shortened V by 3 bases and J by 2 bases, and 17 bases separated the two germline ends. The CDR3 loop spans 16 amino acids. Germline V lookup: CDR1 LGHDT, CDR2 YNNKEL (reference sequence). CDR3 amino acids: CASSQRERADPYEQYF. DNA of the CDR3: TGTGCCAGCAGCCAGAGGGAGAGGGCAGACCCCTACGAGCAGTACTTC.